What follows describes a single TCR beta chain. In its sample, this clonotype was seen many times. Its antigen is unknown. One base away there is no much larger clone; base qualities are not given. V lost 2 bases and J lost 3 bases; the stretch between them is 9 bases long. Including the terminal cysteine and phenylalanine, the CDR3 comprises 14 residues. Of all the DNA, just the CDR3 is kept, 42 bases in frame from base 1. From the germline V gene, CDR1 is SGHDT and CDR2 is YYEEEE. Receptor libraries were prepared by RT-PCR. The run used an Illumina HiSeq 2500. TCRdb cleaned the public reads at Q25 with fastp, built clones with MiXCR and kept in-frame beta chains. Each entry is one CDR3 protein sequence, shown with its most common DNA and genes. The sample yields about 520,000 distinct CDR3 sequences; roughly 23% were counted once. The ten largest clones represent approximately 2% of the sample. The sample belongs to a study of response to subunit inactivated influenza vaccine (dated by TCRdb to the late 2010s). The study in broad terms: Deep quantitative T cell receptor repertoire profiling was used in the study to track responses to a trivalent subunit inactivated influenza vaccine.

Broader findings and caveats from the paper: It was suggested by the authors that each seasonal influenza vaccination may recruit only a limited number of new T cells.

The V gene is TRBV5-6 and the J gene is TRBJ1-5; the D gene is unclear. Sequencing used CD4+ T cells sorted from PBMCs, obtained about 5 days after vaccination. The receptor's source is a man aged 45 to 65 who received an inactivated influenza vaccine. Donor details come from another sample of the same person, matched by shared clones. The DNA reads TGTGCCAGCAGCTTAGCAGGTTTCAATCAGCCCCAGCATTTT. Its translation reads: CASSLAGFNQPQHF.